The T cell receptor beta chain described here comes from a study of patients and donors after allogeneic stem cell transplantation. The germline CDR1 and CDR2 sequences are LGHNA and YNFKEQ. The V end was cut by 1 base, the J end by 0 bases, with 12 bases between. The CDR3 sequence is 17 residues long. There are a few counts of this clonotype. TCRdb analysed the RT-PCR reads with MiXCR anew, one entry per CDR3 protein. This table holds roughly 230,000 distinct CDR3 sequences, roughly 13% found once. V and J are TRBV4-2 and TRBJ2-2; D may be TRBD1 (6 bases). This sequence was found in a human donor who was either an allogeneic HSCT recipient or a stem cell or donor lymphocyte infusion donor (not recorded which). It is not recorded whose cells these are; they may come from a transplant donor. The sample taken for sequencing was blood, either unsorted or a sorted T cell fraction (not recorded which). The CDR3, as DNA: TGTGCCAGCAGCCAAGGTCCGAGGGGGTCGAACACCGGGGAGCTGTTTTTT. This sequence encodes CASSQGPRGSNTGELFF.